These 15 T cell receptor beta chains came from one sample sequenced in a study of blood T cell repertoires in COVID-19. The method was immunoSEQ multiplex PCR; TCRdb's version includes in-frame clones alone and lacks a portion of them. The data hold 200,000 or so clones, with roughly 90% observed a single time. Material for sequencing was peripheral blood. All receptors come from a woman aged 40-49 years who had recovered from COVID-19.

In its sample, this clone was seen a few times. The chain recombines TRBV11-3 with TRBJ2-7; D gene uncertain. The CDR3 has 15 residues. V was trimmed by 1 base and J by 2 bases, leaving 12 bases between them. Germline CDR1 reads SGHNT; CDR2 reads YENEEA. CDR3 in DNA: TGTGCCAGCAGCTTAGGTCCCCGCGGAACCTACGAGCAGTACTTC. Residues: CASSLGPRGTYEQYF. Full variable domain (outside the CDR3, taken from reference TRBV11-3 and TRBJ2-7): EAGVVQSPRYKIIEKKQPVAFWCNPISGHNTLYWYLQNLGQGPELLIRYENEEAVDDSQLPKDRFSAERLKGVDSTLKIQPAELGDSAVYLCASSLGPRGTYEQYFGPGTRLTVT.

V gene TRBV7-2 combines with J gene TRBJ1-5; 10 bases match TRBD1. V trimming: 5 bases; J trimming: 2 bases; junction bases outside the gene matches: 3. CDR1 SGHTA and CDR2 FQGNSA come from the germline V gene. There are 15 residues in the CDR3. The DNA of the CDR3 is TGTGCCAGCAGCCTAGGGACAGGGGGCAATCAGCCCCAGCATTTT. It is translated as CASSLGTGGNQPQHF. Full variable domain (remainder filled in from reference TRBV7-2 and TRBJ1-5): GAGVSQSPSNKVTEKGKDVELRCDPISGHTALYWYRQSLGQGLEFLIYFQGNSAPDKSGLPSDRFSAERTGGSVSTLTIQRTQQEDSAVYLCASSLGTGGNQPQHFGDGTRLSIL.

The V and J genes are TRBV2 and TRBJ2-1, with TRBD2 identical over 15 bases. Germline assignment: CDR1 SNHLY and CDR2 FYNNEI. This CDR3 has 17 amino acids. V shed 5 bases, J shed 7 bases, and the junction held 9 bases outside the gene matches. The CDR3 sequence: CASSLRVGTSGRNEQFF. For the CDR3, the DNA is TGTGCCAGCAGTCTCCGAGTCGGGACTAGCGGGAGGAATGAGCAGTTCTTC.

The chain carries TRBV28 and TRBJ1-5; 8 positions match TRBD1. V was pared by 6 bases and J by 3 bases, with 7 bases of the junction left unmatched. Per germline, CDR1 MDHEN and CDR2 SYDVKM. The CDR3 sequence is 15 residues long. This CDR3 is CASSPGGPYNQPQHF. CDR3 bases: TGTGCCAGCAGCCCAGGGGGCCCTTACAATCAGCCCCAGCATTTT.

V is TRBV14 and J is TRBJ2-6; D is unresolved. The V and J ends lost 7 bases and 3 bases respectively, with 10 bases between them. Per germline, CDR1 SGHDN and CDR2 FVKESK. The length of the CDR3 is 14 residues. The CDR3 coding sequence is TGTGCCAGCACCCCGAGTAATGGGGCCAACGTCCTGACTTTC. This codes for CASTPSNGANVLTF.

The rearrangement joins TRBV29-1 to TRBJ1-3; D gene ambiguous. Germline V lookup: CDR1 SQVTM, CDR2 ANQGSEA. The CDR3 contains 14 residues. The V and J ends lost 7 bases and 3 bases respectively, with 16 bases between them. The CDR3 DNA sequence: TGCAGCGCTGGGCCCCAAGCCAATGGAAACACCATATATTTT. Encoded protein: CSAGPQANGNTIYF.

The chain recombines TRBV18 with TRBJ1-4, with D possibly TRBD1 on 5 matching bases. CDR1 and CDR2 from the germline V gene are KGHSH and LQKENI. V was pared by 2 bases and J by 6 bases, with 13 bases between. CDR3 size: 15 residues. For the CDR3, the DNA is TGTGCCAGCTCACCAACGGAAAGGGGATATGAAAAACTGTTTTTT. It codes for CASSPTERGYEKLFF.

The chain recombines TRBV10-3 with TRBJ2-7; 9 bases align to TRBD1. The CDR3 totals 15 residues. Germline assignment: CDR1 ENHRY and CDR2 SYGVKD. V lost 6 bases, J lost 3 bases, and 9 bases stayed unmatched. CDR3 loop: CAISGTGSLGYEQYF. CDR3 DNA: TGTGCCATCAGCGGGACAGGGAGCTTAGGCTACGAGCAGTACTTC.

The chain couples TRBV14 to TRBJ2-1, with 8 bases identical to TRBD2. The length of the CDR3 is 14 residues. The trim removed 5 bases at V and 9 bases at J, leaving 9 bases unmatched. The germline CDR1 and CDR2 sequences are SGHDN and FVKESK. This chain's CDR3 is CASSLGLAGSEQFF. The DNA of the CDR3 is TGTGCCAGCAGCTTAGGACTAGCAGGGAGTGAGCAGTTCTTC.

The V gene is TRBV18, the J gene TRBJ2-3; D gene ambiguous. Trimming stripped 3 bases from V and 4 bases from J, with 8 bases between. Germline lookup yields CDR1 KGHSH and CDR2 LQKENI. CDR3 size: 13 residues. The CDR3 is CASSPPSSDTQYF. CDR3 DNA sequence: TGTGCCAGCTCACCTCCTAGTTCAGATACGCAGTATTTT.

The CDR3 coding sequence is TGTGCCTGCGGACTAGCGAGCGTTACGCAGTATTTT. Amino acid sequence: CACGLASVTQYF. The V gene is TRBV30, the J gene TRBJ2-3, with 9 bases fitting TRBD2. This CDR3 contains 12 residues. V shed 6 bases, J shed 8 bases, and the junction held 6 bases outside the gene matches. CDR1 and CDR2 (germline): GTSNPN, SVGIG (reference sequence).

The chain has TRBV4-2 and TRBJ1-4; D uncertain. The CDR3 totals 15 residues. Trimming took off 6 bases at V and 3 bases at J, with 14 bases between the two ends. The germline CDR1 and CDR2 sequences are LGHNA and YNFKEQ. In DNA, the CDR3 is TGTGCCAGCAGGAGCTCGGAGAGCGCTAATGAAAAACTGTTTTTT. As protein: CASRSSESANEKLFF.

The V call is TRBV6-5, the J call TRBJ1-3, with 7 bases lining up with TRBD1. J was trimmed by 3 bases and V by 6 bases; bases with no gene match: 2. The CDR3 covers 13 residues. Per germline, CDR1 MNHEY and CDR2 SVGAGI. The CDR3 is CASRQGVGNTIYF. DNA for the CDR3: TGTGCCAGCAGGCAGGGGGTTGGAAACACCATATATTTT.

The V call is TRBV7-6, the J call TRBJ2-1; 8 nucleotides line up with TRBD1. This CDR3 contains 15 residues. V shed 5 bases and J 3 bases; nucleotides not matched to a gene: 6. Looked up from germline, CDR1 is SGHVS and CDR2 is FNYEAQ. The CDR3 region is CASSPGTGGYNEQFF. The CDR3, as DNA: TGTGCCAGCAGCCCTGGTACAGGGGGCTACAATGAGCAGTTCTTC.

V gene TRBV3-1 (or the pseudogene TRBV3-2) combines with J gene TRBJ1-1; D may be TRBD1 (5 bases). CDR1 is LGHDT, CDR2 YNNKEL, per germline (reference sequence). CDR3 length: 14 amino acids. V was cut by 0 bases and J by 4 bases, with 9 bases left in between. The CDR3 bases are TGTGCCAGCAGCCAAGATAAGGGGTTCACTGAAGCTTTCTTT. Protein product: CASSQDKGFTEAFF.